The present TCR beta chain was sequenced within a study of CD8 T cells in Susac syndrome. The multiple sclerosis control group comprised treatment-naive patients with stable or active relapsing-remitting disease. Roughly 0.45 to 1 ug RNA was reverse transcribed with random hexamers. TCRdb called the immunoSEQ multiplex PCR reads again in MiXCR, with one record for every CDR3 protein. In the table there are hundreds of thousands of distinct CDR3 sequences, around 85% of which are singletons. V was cut by 2 bases and J by 4 bases, with 12 bases left in between. The CDR3 extends over 14 amino acids. The germline CDR1 and CDR2 sequences are MNHEY and SMNVEV (reference sequence). The sample holds one count of this clonotype.

The gene calls are TRBV27 and TRBJ2-7; D gene uncertain. The sequence was collected from a human donor with multiple sclerosis. The specimen sequenced was CD8+ T cells from PBMCs. This CDR3 is CASSLRSVAYEQYF. The CDR3 DNA reads as TGTGCCAGCAGTTTAAGGTCTGTGGCGTACGAGCAGTACTTC.